Presented here are 8 T cell receptor beta chains from one specimen sequenced in a study of spatial heterogeneity in lung cancer. TCRdb passed the 5' RACE reads through MiXCR, listing each CDR3 protein once. The table has tens of thousands of distinct CDR3 sequences, roughly 4.5% seen once; the top ten hold about 37%. Noted time point: sample taken at primary tumor resection. Whole RNA, which was extracted from tumor, nontumor lung tissue or frozen PBMC, was sequenced without any cell sorting. The sequences come from PBMCs, collected at surgery. Receptor source: a male donor with early-stage non-small cell lung cancer.

Ten or more counts support this clonotype. The CDR3 nucleotides read TGTGCCAGCAGCTTGGCCCCGGGAAACCAAGAGACCCAGTACTTC. This gives the protein CASSLAPGNQETQYF. V usage is TRBV5-4 and J usage is TRBJ2-5, with D tentatively TRBD2 (5 bases). The CDR3 is made up of 15 amino acids. V lost 0 bases and J lost 0, with 9 bases in between. From germline, CDR1 is SGHNT and CDR2 YYREEE (reference sequence).

This clonotype came up many times. The chain has TRBV3-1 and TRBJ2-7; D possibly corresponds to TRBD2 (6 bases). The CDR3 sequence is 12 residues long. Trimming shortened V by 1 base and J by 9 bases, and 10 bases separated the two germline ends. In germline, CDR1 is LGHDT, CDR2 YNNKEL (reference sequence). DNA for the CDR3: TGTGCCAGCAGCCAAGGCGGGGACCGGCAGTACTTC. Translated: CASSQGGDRQYF.

At least ten counts were recorded for this clonotype. The chain has TRBV12-3 or TRBV12-4 and TRBJ1-2; 7 bases line up with TRBD1. The trim removed 3 bases at V and 8 bases at J, leaving 3 bases unmatched. The CDR3 extends over 12 amino acids. CDR3 residues: CASSFTGAGYTF. For the CDR3, the DNA is TGTGCCAGCAGTTTTACAGGGGCCGGCTACACCTTC.

This clonotype has a count of ten or more. The rearrangement links TRBV28 to TRBJ1-4; D not resolved. There are 15 residues in the CDR3. V lost 4 bases and J lost 6, with 15 bases in between. Germline-derived CDR1 and CDR2 are MDHEN and SYDVKM. The CDR3 nucleotides read TGTGCCAGCAGTTCACAGACCGGCGGGCATGAAAAACTGTTTTTT. This translates into CASSSQTGGHEKLFF.

This clonotype was seen at least ten times. This chain uses TRBV7-8 with TRBJ2-7; 7 positions match TRBD1. The CDR3 consists of 15 residues. Germline V lookup: CDR1 SGHVS, CDR2 FQNEAQ. V trimming: 5 bases; J trimming: 1 base; junction bases outside the gene matches: 8. CDR3 amino acids: CASSPTGVVSYEQYF. As DNA, the CDR3 is TGTGCCAGCAGCCCCACAGGGGTTGTGTCCTACGAGCAGTACTTC.

In this sample, this clonotype turned up many times. The rearrangement uses TRBV6-6 and TRBJ2-5, with TRBD1 matching over 7 bases. This CDR3 has 14 amino acids. V shed 2 bases, J shed 5 bases, and the junction held 5 bases outside the gene matches. Germline V CDR1 and CDR2: MNHNY, SVGAGI (reference sequence). CDR3 nucleotides: TGTGCCAGCAGTTACGAAGGGGGCTGGGAGACCCAGTACTTC. Translation: CASSYEGGWETQYF.

This clonotype was observed at least ten times. The genes are TRBV12-3 or TRBV12-4 and TRBJ1-6; D is perhaps TRBD1 (5 bases). The CDR3 has 15 residues. Trimming stripped 6 bases from V and 7 bases from J, with 16 bases between. CDR3 sequence reads: CASRIGDRGNSPLHF. CDR3 DNA: TGTGCCAGCAGAATCGGGGACCGGGGAAATTCACCCCTCCACTTT.

The sample holds one count of this clonotype. The genes are TRBV30 and TRBJ2-1; D is perhaps TRBD2 (6 bases). The CDR3 loop spans 11 amino acids. V was cut by 7 bases and J by 9 bases, with 13 bases left in between. Germline CDR1 and CDR2: GTSNPN and SVGIG (reference sequence). The CDR3 sequence: CASGGGSEQFF. The DNA for the CDR3 is TGTGCCTCGGGTGGGGGGAGTGAGCAGTTCTTC.